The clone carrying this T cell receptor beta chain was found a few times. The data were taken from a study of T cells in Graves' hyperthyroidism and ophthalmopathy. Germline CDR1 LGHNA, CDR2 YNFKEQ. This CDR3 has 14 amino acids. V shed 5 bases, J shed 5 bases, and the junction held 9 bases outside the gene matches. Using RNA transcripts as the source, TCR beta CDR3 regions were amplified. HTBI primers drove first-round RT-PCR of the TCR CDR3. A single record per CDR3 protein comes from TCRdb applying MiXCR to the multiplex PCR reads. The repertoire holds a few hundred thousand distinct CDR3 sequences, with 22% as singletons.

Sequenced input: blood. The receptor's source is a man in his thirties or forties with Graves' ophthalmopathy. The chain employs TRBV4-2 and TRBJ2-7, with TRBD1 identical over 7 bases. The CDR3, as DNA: TGTGCCAGCAGCGTCCGACAGGGTGTAAACGAGCAGTACTTC. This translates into CASSVRQGVNEQYF.